Listed below are T cell receptor beta chains from one sample, sequenced in a study of blood T cell repertoires in COVID-19. Generated by immunoSEQ multiplex PCR, the TCRdb table keeps only in-frame clones and is missing some. Here the sample spans 130,000 to 150,000 clones, less than 90% being singletons. The sample comprised peripheral blood. These receptors came from a human donor in a cohort sampled during active COVID-19. CDR3s include the opening cysteine and the closing phenylalanine or tryptophan. The D gene is left open where the match is weak. Clone size is shown for a subset of rows, as once, few, many or a class of expanded clone.

-,TRBD1,TRBV5-4,TRBJ2-2,CASSPPGQGSNTGELFF,TGTGCCAGCAGCCCACCGGGACAGGGGTCGAACACCGGGGAGCTGTTTTTT
-,-,TRBV30,TRBJ2-7,CAWSPDRKTYEQYF,TGTGCCTGGAGCCCGGACAGAAAAACCTACGAGCAGTACTTC
-,-,TRBV7-2,TRBJ1-1,CASSPAAGNPEAFF,TGTGCCAGCAGCCCAGCGGCGGGGAACCCTGAAGCTTTCTTT
-,-,TRBV5-6,TRBJ1-2,CASSLVQVERGGYTF,TGTGCCAGCAGCTTGGTACAGGTGGAAAGAGGAGGCTACACCTTC
once,-,TRBV5-1,TRBJ2-7,CASSLGQATYEQYF,TGCGCCAGCAGCTTGGGGCAGGCCACCTACGAGCAGTACTTC
-,-,TRBV6-5,TRBJ1-4,CASSIKPTTNEKLFF,TGTGCCAGCAGTATCAAACCTACAACTAATGAAAAACTGTTTTTT
few,TRBD1,TRBV6-5,TRBJ1-2,CASSYSGQNGYTF,TGTGCCAGCAGTTACTCGGGACAGAATGGCTACACCTTC
-,TRBD1,TRBV5-6,TRBJ1-3,CASSLTGQGSGNTIYF,TGTGCCAGCAGCTTAACTGGACAGGGTTCGGGAAACACCATATATTTT
-,TRBD2,TRBV4-2,TRBJ2-7,CASSAQPGLAGSYEQYF,TGTGCCAGCAGCGCCCAACCGGGACTAGCTGGATCCTACGAGCAGTACTTC
once,-,TRBV12-3/TRBV12-4,TRBJ2-3,CASKLPGTDTQYF,TGTGCCAGCAAACTCCCCGGGACAGATACGCAGTATTTT
-,TRBD2,TRBV19,TRBJ2-1,CASTPGRGDEQFF,TGTGCCAGTACTCCAGGGAGGGGAGATGAGCAGTTCTTC
once,-,TRBV5-4,TRBJ1-1,CASSLAYTGISTEAFF,TGTGCCAGCAGCTTGGCTTATACAGGGATAAGCACTGAAGCTTTCTTT
-,-,TRBV11-2,TRBJ2-2,CASTAGYTGELFF,TGTGCCAGCACGGCGGGGTACACCGGGGAGCTGTTTTTT
few,TRBD1,TRBV6-6,TRBJ1-5,CASRPGTDASNQPQHF,TGTGCCAGCAGACCCGGGACAGACGCTAGCAATCAGCCCCAGCATTTT
-,-,TRBV27,TRBJ1-5,CASSSLGGGPQHF,TGTGCCAGCAGTTCCCTCGGCGGGGGGCCCCAGCATTTT
-,-,TRBV5-6,TRBJ2-7,CASHNTNRAQVNEQYF,TGTGCCAGCCATAATACAAACAGGGCGCAGGTCAACGAGCAGTACTTC
-,TRBD1,TRBV10-1,TRBJ2-3,CASGQGSTDTQYF,TGCGCCAGCGGACAGGGCAGCACAGATACGCAGTATTTT
-,-,TRBV27,TRBJ2-3,CASSYGTFSGDTQYF,TGTGCCAGCAGTTACGGGACGTTTAGCGGAGATACGCAGTATTTT
-,-,TRBV6-5,TRBJ2-5,CASSSPDRHLQETQYF,TGTGCCAGCAGTTCCCCGGATAGACACCTCCAAGAGACCCAGTACTTC
-,-,TRBV19,TRBJ1-6,CASRQESSPLHF,TGTGCCAGTAGACAGGAGAGCTCACCCCTCCACTTT
few,TRBD1,TRBV29-1,TRBJ1-6,CSVATGLRGSPLHF,TGCAGCGTCGCGACAGGGTTAAGGGGTTCACCCCTCCACTTT
-,TRBD1,TRBV14,TRBJ1-2,CASSQNHRGPGYTF,TGTGCCAGCAGCCAAAATCATAGGGGGCCTGGCTACACCTTC
once,-,TRBV19,TRBJ1-5,CASSISGGGNQPQHF,TGTGCCAGTAGTATTTCGGGGGGCGGCAATCAGCCCCAGCATTTT
-,-,TRBV10-1,TRBJ2-7,CASTRGEQYF,TGCGCCAGCACTCGAGGGGAGCAGTACTTC
-,-,TRBV5-5,TRBJ2-1,CASSTSGTGNEQFF,TGTGCCAGCAGCACTAGCGGGACAGGGAATGAGCAGTTCTTC
-,-,TRBV7-9,TRBJ1-2,CASSSTTGGYTF,TGTGCCAGCAGCTCTACGACGGGGGGCTACACCTTC
-,-,TRBV7-9,TRBJ1-2,CASSSRRQGGSYGYTF,TGTGCCAGCAGCAGCCGCCGGCAGGGAGGGTCCTATGGCTACACCTTC
many,TRBD1,TRBV4-1,TRBJ2-2,CASSHPGQGSGELFF,TGCGCCAGCAGCCATCCGGGACAGGGATCCGGGGAGCTGTTTTTT
once,-,TRBV5-4,TRBJ1-2,CASSRLDWGVSYTF,TGTGCCAGCAGCCGCCTCGACTGGGGGGTCAGCTACACCTTC
-,-,TRBV10-3,TRBJ1-2,CAISDAQGEPNYGYTF,TGTGCCATCAGTGACGCGCAGGGCGAACCTAACTATGGCTACACCTTC
few,-,TRBV7-2,TRBJ2-7,CASSLNYFTYEQYF,TGTGCCAGCAGCTTGAATTACTTTACCTACGAGCAGTACTTC
-,-,TRBV3-1/TRBV3-2,TRBJ2-7,CASSPGSGRTEQYF,TGTGCCAGCAGCCCAGGATCAGGGAGGACCGAGCAGTACTTC
-,-,TRBV28,TRBJ1-2,CASSFQNGYTF,TGTGCCAGCAGTTTCCAGAATGGCTACACCTTC
-,TRBD2,TRBV7-9,TRBJ2-7,CASSLDKRGLSYEQYF,TGTGCCAGCAGCTTAGATAAGCGGGGGCTCTCCTACGAGCAGTACTTC
once,TRBD1,TRBV6-2/TRBV6-3,TRBJ1-2,CASSPRPGQDVYGYTF,TGTGCCAGCAGCCCACGACCGGGACAGGACGTCTATGGCTACACCTTC
-,-,TRBV18,TRBJ2-3,CASSPLAADTQYF,TGTGCCAGCTCACCACTCGCGGCAGATACGCAGTATTTT
-,-,TRBV11-1,TRBJ2-2,CASSLALNTGELFF,TGTGCCAGCAGCTTAGCACTGAACACCGGGGAGCTGTTTTTT
few,-,TRBV7-7,TRBJ2-5,CASSSGRGIQETQYF,TGTGCCAGCAGCTCCGGCCGCGGGATCCAAGAGACCCAGTACTTC
few,-,TRBV11-2,TRBJ1-1,CASSLGQVNTEAFF,TGTGCCAGCAGCTTAGGGCAGGTGAACACTGAAGCTTTCTTT
-,-,TRBV6-1,TRBJ1-2,CASSELGPRDGYTF,TGTGCCAGCAGTGAGCTCGGGCCGCGGGATGGCTACACCTTC
-,-,TRBV5-1,TRBJ1-1,CASSLAEPASEAFF,TGCGCCAGCAGCTTGGCGGAGCCGGCCTCTGAAGCTTTCTTT
-,TRBD2,TRBV18,TRBJ2-1,CASSPGTSGAGEQFF,TGTGCCAGCTCACCAGGGACTAGTGGGGCCGGTGAGCAGTTCTTC
-,-,TRBV4-3,TRBJ1-5,CASSQDSVLNQPQHF,TGCGCCAGCAGCCAAGATTCCGTCCTAAATCAGCCCCAGCATTTT
-,-,TRBV6-6,TRBJ1-5,CASSYSMGASNQPQHF,TGTGCCAGCAGTTACTCGATGGGGGCTAGCAATCAGCCCCAGCATTTT
-,TRBD1,TRBV7-2,TRBJ1-3,CASSVGGQGRNTIYF,TGTGCCAGCAGCGTAGGGGGACAGGGGAGGAACACCATATATTTT
-,-,TRBV19,TRBJ1-5,CASSLGGASNQPQHF,TGTGCCAGTAGTCTCGGGGGGGCGAGCAATCAGCCCCAGCATTTT
once,-,TRBV7-2,TRBJ2-3,CASSSRQGGTQYF,TGTGCCAGCAGCTCGCGACAGGGAGGTACGCAGTATTTT
few,-,TRBV6-2/TRBV6-3,TRBJ1-5,CASSARDKGVWGNQPQHF,TGTGCCAGCAGTGCCCGGGACAAGGGGGTGTGGGGCAATCAGCCCCAGCATTTT
few,-,TRBV18,TRBJ2-3,CASSPRQGSDTQYF,TGTGCCAGCTCACCGAGGCAGGGTTCAGATACGCAGTATTTT
-,-,TRBV28,TRBJ1-5,CASRDRTRNQPQHF,TGTGCCAGCAGAGATCGGACTCGCAATCAGCCCCAGCATTTT